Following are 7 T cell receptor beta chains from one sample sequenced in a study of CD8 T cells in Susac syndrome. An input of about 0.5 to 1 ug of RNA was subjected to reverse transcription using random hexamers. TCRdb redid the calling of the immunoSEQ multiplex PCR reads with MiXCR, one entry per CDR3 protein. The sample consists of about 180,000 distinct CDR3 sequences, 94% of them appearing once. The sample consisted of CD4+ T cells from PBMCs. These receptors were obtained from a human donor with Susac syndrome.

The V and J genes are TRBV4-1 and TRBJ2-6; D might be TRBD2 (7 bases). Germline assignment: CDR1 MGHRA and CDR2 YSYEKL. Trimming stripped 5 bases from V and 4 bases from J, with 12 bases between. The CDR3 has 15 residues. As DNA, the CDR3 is TGCGCCAGCAGCTCTGGGGGGGCAGGGGCCAACGTCCTGACTTTC. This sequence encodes CASSSGGAGANVLTF.

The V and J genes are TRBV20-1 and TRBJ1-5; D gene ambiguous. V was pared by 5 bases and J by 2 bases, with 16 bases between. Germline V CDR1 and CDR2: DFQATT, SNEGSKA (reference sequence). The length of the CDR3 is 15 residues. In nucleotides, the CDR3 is TGCAGTGCTGGATACACGGGCATTGGCAATCAGCCCCAGCATTTT. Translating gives CSAGYTGIGNQPQHF.

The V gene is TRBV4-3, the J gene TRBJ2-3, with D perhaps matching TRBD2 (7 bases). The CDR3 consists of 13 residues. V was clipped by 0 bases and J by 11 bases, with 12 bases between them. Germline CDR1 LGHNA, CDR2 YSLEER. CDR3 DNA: TGCGCCAGCAGCCAAGAAGGGGGGGGGATGCAGTATTTT. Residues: CASSQEGGGMQYF.

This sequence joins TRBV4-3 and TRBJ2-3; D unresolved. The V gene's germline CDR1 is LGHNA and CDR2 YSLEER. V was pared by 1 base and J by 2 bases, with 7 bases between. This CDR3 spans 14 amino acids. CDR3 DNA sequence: TGCGCCAGCAGCCAAGGATACTTCACAGATACGCAGTATTTT. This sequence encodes CASSQGYFTDTQYF.

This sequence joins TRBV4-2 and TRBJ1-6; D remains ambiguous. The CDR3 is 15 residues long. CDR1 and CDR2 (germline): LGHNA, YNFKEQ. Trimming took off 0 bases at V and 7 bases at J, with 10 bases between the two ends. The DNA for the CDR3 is TGTGCCAGCAGCCAAGAGGGAGGTCAGAATTCACCCCTCCACTTT. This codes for CASSQEGGQNSPLHF.

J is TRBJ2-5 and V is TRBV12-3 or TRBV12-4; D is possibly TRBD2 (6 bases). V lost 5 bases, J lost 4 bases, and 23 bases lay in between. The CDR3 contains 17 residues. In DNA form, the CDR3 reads TGTGCCAGCAGTCAAAATCAGGGTCTAGCGAATGGAGAGACCCAGTACTTC. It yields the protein CASSQNQGLANGETQYF.

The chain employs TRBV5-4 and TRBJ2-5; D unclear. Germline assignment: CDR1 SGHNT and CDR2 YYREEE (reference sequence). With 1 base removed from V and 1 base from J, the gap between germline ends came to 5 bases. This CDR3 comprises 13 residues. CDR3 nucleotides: TGTGCCAGCAGCTTGAGGCCCCAAGAGACCCAGTACTTC. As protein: CASSLRPQETQYF.